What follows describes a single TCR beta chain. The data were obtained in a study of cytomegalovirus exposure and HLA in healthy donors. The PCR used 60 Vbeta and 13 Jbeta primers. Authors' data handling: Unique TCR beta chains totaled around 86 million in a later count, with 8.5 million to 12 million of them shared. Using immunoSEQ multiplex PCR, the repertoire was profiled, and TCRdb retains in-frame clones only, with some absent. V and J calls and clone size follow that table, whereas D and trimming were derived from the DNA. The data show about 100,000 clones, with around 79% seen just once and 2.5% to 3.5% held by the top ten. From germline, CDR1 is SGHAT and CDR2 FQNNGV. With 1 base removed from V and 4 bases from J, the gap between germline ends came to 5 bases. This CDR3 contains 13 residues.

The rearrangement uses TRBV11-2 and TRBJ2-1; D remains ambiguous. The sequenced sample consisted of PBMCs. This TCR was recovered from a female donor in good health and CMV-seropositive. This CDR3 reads CASSLGSYNEQFF. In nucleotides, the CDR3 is TGTGCCAGCAGCTTAGGGAGTTACAATGAGCAGTTCTTC.